The present TCR beta chain was sequenced within a study of blood T cell repertoires in COVID-19. Profiling relied on immunoSEQ multiplex PCR, and the TCRdb table lists in-frame clones only, not all of them. Here the sample spans 150,000 to 200,000 clones, around four fifths being singletons. This TCR derives from a man in his 70s with acute or convalescent COVID-19. Sequencing used peripheral blood.

The CDR3 here is CASSLSRAGSYEQYF. The DNA for the CDR3 is TGTGCCAGCAGCTTATCTCGGGCAGGGTCCTACGAGCAGTACTTC. This chain uses TRBV7-2 with TRBJ2-7, with a tentative D call TRBD1 (5 bases). V was trimmed by 2 bases and J by 1 base, leaving 12 bases between them. In germline, CDR1 is SGHTA, CDR2 FQGNSA. This CDR3 spans 15 amino acids.